One and the same sample provided the 27 T cell receptor beta chains below, sequenced in a study of Ad26.COV2.S vaccination and SARS-CoV-2 variants. The repertoire was sequenced with immunoSEQ multiplex PCR; TCRdb's copy has only in-frame clones and lacks some. The data show roughly 400,000 clones, with roughly 87% seen just once and less than 5.5% held by the top ten. Noted treatment: about 20 received Ad26.COV2.S at low or high dose, single or two shots; 5 received placebo; per-sample allocation not given. Samples were taken on day 63 after the first vaccine or placebo injection. The sample in question was peripheral blood, obtained in a trial of Ad26.COV2.S vaccine versus placebo. These receptors were obtained from a person aged 18 to 65 who received the Ad26.COV2.S COVID-19 vaccine or a placebo.

This rearrangement joins TRBV28 to TRBJ2-5; TRBD1 might be the D (5 bases). There are 14 residues in the CDR3. The ends were cut back, 5 bases at V and 1 base at J, with 11 bases in the middle. CDR1 and CDR2 from the germline V gene are MDHEN and SYDVKM. The DNA of the CDR3 is TGTGCCAGCAGTCTATTTGACAGCCAAGAGACCCAGTACTTC. Residues: CASSLFDSQETQYF.

This chain uses TRBV28 with TRBJ2-7; D remains unclear. The CDR3 length is 16 residues. V lost 8 bases, J lost 4 bases, and 24 bases lay in between. Germline assignment: CDR1 MDHEN and CDR2 SYDVKM. The CDR3 bases are TGTGCCAGCCAAAACACCGGCTGGGATGAGAGATACGAGCAGTACTTC. Protein: CASQNTGWDERYEQYF.

The V call is TRBV29-1, the J call TRBJ2-2; the match to TRBD1 covers 7 bases. The CDR3 loop spans 15 amino acids. CDR1 is SQVTM, CDR2 ANQGSEA, per germline. The junction had 6 bases not matched to a gene; V was cut back by 5 bases and J by 0 bases. The DNA of the CDR3 is TGCAGCGTTTTCCGGGACAGAGCGAACACCGGGGAGCTGTTTTTT. Its protein is CSVFRDRANTGELFF.

The table lists this clone with a count of one. This chain uses TRBV7-8 with TRBJ2-7; 8 bases align to TRBD1. The CDR3 length is 14 residues. V shed 1 base and J 2 bases; nucleotides not matched to a gene: 1. Germline V gene lookup returns CDR1 SGHVS and CDR2 FQNEAQ. This CDR3 reads CASSLGDRTYEQYF. DNA of the CDR3: TGTGCCAGCAGCTTAGGGGACAGGACCTACGAGCAGTACTTC.

The chain couples TRBV18 to TRBJ1-1, with D possibly matching TRBD1 (6 bases). Germline V gene lookup returns CDR1 KGHSH and CDR2 LQKENI. Trimming left V 6 bases short and J 3 bases short, with 14 bases between. This CDR3 comprises 14 residues. This chain's CDR3 is CASSLGGGDTEAFF. The CDR3 DNA is TGTGCCAGCTCCCTAGGGGGTGGGGACACTGAAGCTTTCTTT.

The chain combines TRBV27 with TRBJ1-1; D remains unclear. This CDR3 is 13 amino acids long. V was shortened by 1 base and J by 5 bases, with 8 bases between the two germline ends. Germline V gene sequence: CDR1 MNHEY, CDR2 SMNVEV (reference sequence). CDR3 nucleotide sequence: TGTGCCAGCAGTTTATTTCCTTTTACTGAAGCTTTCTTT. It yields the protein CASSLFPFTEAFF.

The gene calls are TRBV19 and TRBJ1-4, with D unclear. The CDR3 length is 14 residues. V was cut by 5 bases and J by 0 bases, with 7 bases left in between. CDR1 is LNHDA and CDR2 is SQIVND in the germline V gene (reference sequence). CDR3 protein: CASSSAATNEKLFF. The CDR3 bases are TGTGCCAGTAGTTCGGCCGCAACTAATGAAAAACTGTTTTTT.

The chain has TRBV7-2 and TRBJ1-5; D uncertain. Trimming pared 4 bases from V and 2 bases from J, leaving 9 bases between. CDR3 length: 14 residues. The germline V gene has CDR1 SGHTA and CDR2 FQGNSA. CDR3 loop: CASSSARGNQPQHF. The CDR3, as DNA: TGTGCCAGCAGCTCGGCACGAGGCAATCAGCCCCAGCATTTT.

The chain uses TRBV19 and TRBJ2-2; 16 nucleotides match TRBD2. J gave up 0 bases and V 6 bases, and 4 bases lay outside the gene matches. This CDR3 has 18 residues. CDR1 is LNHDA and CDR2 is SQIVND in the germline V gene (reference sequence). The CDR3 coding sequence is TGTGCCAGTAGAACCGGGACTAGCGGGAGGGCGAACACCGGGGAGCTGTTTTTT. This gives the protein CASRTGTSGRANTGELFF.

The chain couples TRBV7-9 to TRBJ2-2; a weak D match, TRBD1 (6 bases). The CDR3 spans 14 residues. Per germline, CDR1 SEHNR and CDR2 FQNEAQ (reference sequence). V lost 5 bases and J 4 bases, leaving 11 bases between the germline ends. The CDR3 reads CASSPQGGTGELFF. Here the CDR3 DNA reads TGTGCCAGCAGCCCCCAAGGGGGCACCGGGGAGCTGTTTTTT.

The chain uses TRBV6-2 or TRBV6-3 and TRBJ2-2; 11 bases align to TRBD2. The CDR3 runs to 18 residues. Germline CDR1 and CDR2: MNHEY and SVGEGT. Trimming cost V 1 base and J 0 bases; bases outside gene matches: 4. CDR3 amino acids: CASSYWGLAAANTGELFF. In DNA, the CDR3 is TGTGCCAGCAGTTACTGGGGACTAGCGGCCGCGAACACCGGGGAGCTGTTTTTT.

The chain joins TRBV28 to TRBJ2-1, with 13 nucleotides matching TRBD2. This CDR3 is 18 amino acids long. J gave up 3 bases and V 3 bases, and 8 bases lay outside the gene matches. The V gene's germline CDR1 is MDHEN and CDR2 SYDVKM. This chain's CDR3 is CASSLSPGLAGLYNEQFF. CDR3 bases: TGTGCCAGCAGTTTGTCGCCGGGACTAGCGGGACTCTACAATGAGCAGTTCTTC.

The genes are TRBV25-1 and TRBJ1-1; possibly TRBD1 for D (5 bases). The V end lost 5 bases, the J end lost 4 bases, and 11 bases lay between the germline ends. CDR1 is MGHDK and CDR2 is SYGVNS in the germline V gene. This CDR3 spans 13 amino acids. The CDR3 nucleotides read TGTGCCAGCAGTCCTGAGGGGAGCACTGAAGCTTTCTTT. It encodes CASSPEGSTEAFF.

V gene TRBV7-9 combines with J gene TRBJ1-6, with a tentative D call TRBD1 (5 bases). The germline V gene has CDR1 SEHNR and CDR2 FQNEAQ (reference sequence). Between the trimmed V and J ends, which lost 5 bases and 10 bases, there was a span of 15 bases. This CDR3 has 14 amino acids. CDR3: CASSEGQAGSPLHF. The CDR3 DNA sequence: TGTGCCAGCAGCGAGGGGCAGGCGGGGTCACCCCTCCACTTT.

The V and J genes are TRBV10-3 and TRBJ2-1, with TRBD1 identical over 7 bases. The J segment lost 5 bases and the V segment lost 0 bases, leaving 10 bases of the junction unmatched. The CDR3 spans 17 residues. Germline V gene lookup returns CDR1 ENHRY and CDR2 SYGVKD. CDR3 bases: TGTGCCATCAGTGAGTCCATTTGGGACAGAGGGAACAATGAGCAGTTCTTC. Amino acids: CAISESIWDRGNNEQFF.

V gene TRBV9 combines with J gene TRBJ1-3; 7 bases align to TRBD1. CDR1 and CDR2 from the germline V gene are SGDLS and YYNGEE. V gave up 4 bases and J gave up 0 bases; unmatched junction bases: 7. This CDR3 contains 16 residues. CDR3 protein: CASSTSNRGSGNTIYF. Written as DNA, the CDR3 is TGTGCCAGCAGCACCTCAAACAGGGGCTCTGGAAACACCATATATTTT.

The chain employs TRBV6-1 and TRBJ2-1, with TRBD2 identical over 13 bases. Per the germline V gene, CDR1 is MNHNS and CDR2 is SASEGT. The CDR3 sequence is 19 residues long. With 4 bases clipped from V and 6 bases from J, the junction kept 15 bases outside the gene matches. The CDR3 region has the DNA TGTGCCAGCAGTGTTTTGGACAGGTGGACTAGCGGGAGATTCAATGAGCAGTTCTTC. This codes for CASSVLDRWTSGRFNEQFF.

This chain uses TRBV27 with TRBJ2-7, with D possibly TRBD1 on 6 matching bases. The V end lost 6 bases, the J end lost 0 bases, and 21 bases lay between the germline ends. CDR1 and CDR2 (germline): MNHEY, SMNVEV (reference sequence). CDR3 length: 17 residues. DNA for the CDR3: TGTGCCAGCAGCTCAATCGGAAGGGGGACCCTCTCCTACGAGCAGTACTTC. It codes for CASSSIGRGTLSYEQYF.

CDR3 nucleotide sequence: TGTGCCAGCATTCCTCTGGGACTAGCGGGAAGTGAGCAGTTCTTC. This encodes CASIPLGLAGSEQFF. The chain employs TRBV6-6 and TRBJ2-1, with 13 bases that match TRBD2. Germline V lookup: CDR1 MNHNY, CDR2 SVGAGI (reference sequence). V lost 7 bases and J lost 9; bases outside the gene matches: 9. The CDR3 is 15 amino acids.

CDR3 loop: CASSPPSDNEKLFF. CDR3 bases: TGTGCCAGCTCACCACCAAGTGACAATGAAAAACTGTTTTTT. This chain joins TRBV18 and TRBJ1-4; D is ambiguous. Trimming pared 0 bases from V and 5 bases from J, leaving 7 bases between. The CDR3 runs 14 residues. From germline, CDR1 is KGHSH and CDR2 LQKENI.

The chain is built from TRBV7-2 and TRBJ2-7; D is unresolved. The CDR3 is made up of 14 amino acids. The V gene lost 2 bases and the J gene lost 0 bases, with 8 bases spanning the gap. Germline assignment: CDR1 SGHTA and CDR2 FQGNSA. DNA for the CDR3: TGTGCCAGCAGCTTACGGATGAGCTCCTACGAGCAGTACTTC. It codes for CASSLRMSSYEQYF.

V is TRBV28 and J is TRBJ2-5; D is unresolved. Germline CDR1 MDHEN, CDR2 SYDVKM. This CDR3 region has 12 residues. The V gene lost 6 bases and the J gene lost 5 bases, with 10 bases spanning the gap. CDR3 region: CASSPLRETQYF. The CDR3 DNA reads TGTGCCAGCAGCCCCCTGAGGGAGACCCAGTACTTC.

V usage is TRBV19 and J usage is TRBJ2-7, with D maybe TRBD2 (5 bases). Germline-derived CDR1 and CDR2 are LNHDA and SQIVND (reference sequence). Between the trimmed V and J ends, which lost 2 bases and 3 bases, there was a span of 8 bases. The CDR3 length is 13 residues. The CDR3 region has the DNA TGTGCCAGTAGTATATTCGAGGGCTACGAGCAGTACTTC. Residues: CASSIFEGYEQYF.

In the case of this clone: A read error may be the cause here, since a much bigger clone is one base away. The V and J genes are TRBV5-4 and TRBJ1-5; no reliable D call. CDR3 length: 12 residues. Looked up from germline, CDR1 is SGHNT and CDR2 is YYREEE (reference sequence). V lost 0 bases, J lost 6 bases, and 4 bases lay in between. CDR3 DNA: TGTGCCAGCAGCTTGGAAGGTCAGCCCCAGCATTTT. It encodes CASSLEGQPQHF.

This clone was picked up a small number of times. This rearrangement joins TRBV6-2 or TRBV6-3 to TRBJ1-5; a weak D match, TRBD1 (5 bases). CDR3 length: 15 residues. V gave up 4 bases and J gave up 5 bases, with 15 bases separating them. Germline lookup yields CDR1 MNHEY and CDR2 SVGEGT. CDR3 bases: TGTGCCAGCAGTTGGGACCCCCCGGGCTATCAGCCCCAGCATTTT. Translation gives CASSWDPPGYQPQHF.

The chain recombines TRBV2 with TRBJ2-4; either TRBD1 or TRBD2 may fit D (5 bases each). Trimming cost V 4 bases and J 3 bases, with 10 bases left between them. This CDR3 is 14 amino acids long. The germline V gene has CDR1 SNHLY and CDR2 FYNNEI. The CDR3 reads CASSAWDLKNIQYF. CDR3 in DNA: TGTGCCAGCAGTGCTTGGGACCTCAAAAACATTCAGTACTTC.

The genes are TRBV5-1 and TRBJ1-3; 9 bases are shared with TRBD1. There are 13 residues in the CDR3. Germline lookup yields CDR1 SGHRS and CDR2 YFSETQ. Unmatched junction bases numbered 0, after V lost 4 bases and J lost 4 bases. The CDR3 DNA follows: TGCGCCAGCAGCGGACAGGGGGGAAACACCATATATTTT. This sequence encodes CASSGQGGNTIYF.